The clone carrying this T cell receptor beta chain is a singleton in its sample. Its antigen is undetermined. The CDR3 length is 16 residues. V lost 5 bases and J lost 6; bases outside the gene matches: 8. Germline CDR1 reads MNHEY; CDR2 reads SMNVEV (reference sequence). This table comes from immunoSEQ multiplex PCR, and its TCRdb copy is limited to in-frame clones, with some not included. The sample holds approximately 47,000 clones; approximately 90% are singletons and the top ten take less than 20%. Recipients received nonmyeloablative bone marrow transplants from related graft donors, with transient mixed chimerism. Unstimulated Tregs (CD4+CD25+CD127-) and CD4+CD25- non-Tregs were sorted from PBMCs. The data belong to a study of Tregs in tolerant kidney transplant recipients. Overall study findings and caveats: Nucleotide sequences could not be compared across some patients' samples due to primer changes. This study did not directly address biological reproducibility. Antigen-driven expansion was suggested because donor-specific Tregs expanded more than all Tregs in tolerant patients.

The chain is built from TRBV27 and TRBJ2-3, with 13 bases lining up with TRBD2. The receptor was isolated from a human patient who received a combined kidney and bone marrow transplant. Some T cells may trace back to the graft donor. Sequenced material: CD8+ T cells from blood (PBMCs), taken 12 months after the transplant. The CDR3 here is CASSPDTSGGADTQYF. The CDR3 nucleotides are TGTGCCAGCAGTCCGGACACTAGCGGGGGGGCCGATACGCAGTATTTT.